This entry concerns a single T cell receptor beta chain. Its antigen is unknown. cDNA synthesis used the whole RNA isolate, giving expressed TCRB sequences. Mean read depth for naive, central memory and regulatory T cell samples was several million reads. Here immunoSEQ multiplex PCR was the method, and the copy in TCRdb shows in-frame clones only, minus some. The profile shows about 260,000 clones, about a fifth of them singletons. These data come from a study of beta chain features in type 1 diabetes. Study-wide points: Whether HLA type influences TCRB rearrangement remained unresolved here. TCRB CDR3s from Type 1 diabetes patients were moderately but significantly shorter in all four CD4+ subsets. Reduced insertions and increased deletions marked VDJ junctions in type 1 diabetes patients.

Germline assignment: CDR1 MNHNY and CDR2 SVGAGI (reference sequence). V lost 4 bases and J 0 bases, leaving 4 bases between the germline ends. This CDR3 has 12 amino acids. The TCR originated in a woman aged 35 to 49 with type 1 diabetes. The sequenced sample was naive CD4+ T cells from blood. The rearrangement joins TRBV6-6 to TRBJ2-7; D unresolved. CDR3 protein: CASSSVSYEQYF. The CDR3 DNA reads TGTGCCAGCAGTTCCGTCTCCTACGAGCAGTACTTC.